The T cell receptor beta chain described here comes from a study of blood T cell repertoires in COVID-19. Study-wide context: PBMCs, B-cell-depleted T cells, or T cells provided the cDNA or gDNA that made up the material.

Original processing notes: Amplified reference gene primers provided the basis for estimating nucleated cell counts. Sequencing used immunoSEQ multiplex PCR; TCRdb keeps in-frame clones, though not all of them. V and J calls and clone size come straight from that table; D and trimming were deduced from the DNA. The sample contains approximately 470,000 clones, about nine tenths of which appear only once. Trimming cost V 4 bases and J 4 bases; bases outside gene matches: 6. Per the germline V gene, CDR1 is LNHDA and CDR2 is SQIVND (reference sequence). The CDR3 is made up of 15 amino acids. Those who participated ranged in age from roughly 18 to 100 years and resided in around 22 US areas. Resolution of symptoms, clearance, or two negative PCRs was present in recovered Cohort 3 donors.

The TCR was taken from a woman aged 18 to 35 who had recovered from COVID-19. This chain joins TRBV19 and TRBJ1-2; 10 bases are shared with TRBD1. The sequencing input was PBMCs or T cells enriched from blood (not recorded which). The CDR3 protein is CASSTPTGGAYGYTF. The CDR3 nucleotides are TGTGCCAGTAGTACCCCGACAGGGGGCGCCTATGGCTACACCTTC.